This T cell receptor (beta chain) stems from a study of cytomegalovirus exposure and HLA in healthy donors. Study-level points and caveats: An assumption of roughly uniform sequencing depth across donors underlay the presence/absence analyses. Some V segments, including TRBV6-2 and TRBV6-3, were excluded as indistinguishable. A highly shared variant cluster was judged a likely technical artifact.

Concerning this clone: Its antigen is not identified.

Looked up from germline, CDR1 is SEHNR and CDR2 is FQNEAQ (reference sequence). The CDR3 length is 13 residues. Between the trimmed V and J ends, which lost 1 base and 12 bases, there was a span of 15 bases. PCR involved 60 Vbeta and 13 Jbeta primers. Sequenced by immunoSEQ multiplex PCR; TCRdb stores in-frame clones only, minus some. The sample table sets out around 78,000 clones. Input material: PBMCs. The chain combines TRBV7-9 with TRBJ1-1, with a weak D call TRBD1 (5 bases). The clonotype was recovered from a man aged 18 to 30 in good health and CMV-seropositive. The CDR3 DNA follows: TGTGCCAGCAGCTTAGGAGGGGAGGGCGAAACTTTCTTT. This translates into CASSLGGEGETFF.